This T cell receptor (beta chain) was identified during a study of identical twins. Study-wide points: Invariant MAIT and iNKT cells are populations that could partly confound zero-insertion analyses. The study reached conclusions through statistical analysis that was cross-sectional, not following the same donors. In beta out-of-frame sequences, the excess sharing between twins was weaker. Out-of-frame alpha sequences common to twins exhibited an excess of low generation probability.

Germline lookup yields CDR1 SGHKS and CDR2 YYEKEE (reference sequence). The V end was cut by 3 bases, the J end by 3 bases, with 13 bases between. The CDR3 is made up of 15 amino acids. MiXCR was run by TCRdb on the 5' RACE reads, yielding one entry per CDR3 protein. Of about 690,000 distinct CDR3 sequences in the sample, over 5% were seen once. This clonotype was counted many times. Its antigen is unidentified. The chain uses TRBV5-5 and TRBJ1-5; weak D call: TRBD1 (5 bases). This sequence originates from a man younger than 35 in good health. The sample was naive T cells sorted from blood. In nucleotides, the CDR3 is TGTGCCAGCAGCTATGGGGGGTGGGTCAATCAGCCCCAGCATTTT. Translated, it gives CASSYGGWVNQPQHF.